One sample yielded the 4 T cell receptor beta chains listed below, sequenced in a study of regulatory T cells in long-lasting Graves disease. Sequencing libraries for TCR beta were prepared with iRepertoire HTBI primers and Arm-PCR of CDR3 regions. TCRdb re-analysed the multiplex PCR reads in MiXCR, keeping a single row per CDR3 protein. Of 350,000 to 450,000 distinct CDR3 sequences in the sample, roughly 17% were seen once. Time point denoted: newly diagnosed GD, antithyroid drugs for less than 3 months. PBMC RNA was the source of the TCR library. Another study also made use of these data, one on T cells in Graves' hyperthyroidism and ophthalmopathy.

The sample consisted of peripheral blood mononuclear cells (PBMCs), taken at new diagnosis, from a patient treated with antithyroid drugs. All receptors derive from a man between 40 and 49 years old with Graves disease.

This chain uses TRBV2 with TRBJ2-3; a weak D match, TRBD1 (5 bases). The CDR3 runs 12 residues. CDR1 SNHLY and CDR2 FYNNEI come from the germline V gene. V was trimmed by 7 bases and J by 6 bases, leaving 11 bases between them. CDR3 bases: TGTGCCAGCAAACTCTCAGGGGATACGCAGTATTTT. The encoded protein is CASKLSGDTQYF. Complete variable domain (other parts from reference TRBV2 and TRBJ2-3): EPEVTQTPSHQVTQMGQEVILRCVPISNHLYFYWYRQILGQKVEFLVSFYNNEISEKSEIFDDQFSVERPDGSNFTLKIRSTKLEDSAMYFCASKLSGDTQYFGPGTRLTVL.

Remarks on this clonotype: This clone may be a read error of a much larger clone one base away. The gene calls are TRBV7-8 and TRBJ2-7; D possibly corresponds to TRBD1 (6 bases). Germline lookup yields CDR1 SGHVS and CDR2 FQNEAQ. The CDR3 extends over 14 amino acids. The CDR3 is CANSLLGAAYEQYF. The DNA for the CDR3 is TGTGCCAACAGCTTATTGGGGGCCGCCTACGAGCAGTACTTC.

This clonotype came up a few times. The chain is built from TRBV5-1 and TRBJ2-3; maybe TRBD2 (5 bases). The length of the CDR3 is 14 residues. Germline CDR1 reads SGHRS; CDR2 reads YFSETQ. The germline V and J ends were trimmed by 4 bases and 5 bases, with 14 bases remaining between them. The CDR3 protein is CASSRERSGDTQYF. The CDR3 DNA sequence: TGCGCCAGCAGCCGAGAGCGGTCGGGAGATACGCAGTATTTT. The variable domain in full, completed from reference TRBV5-1 and TRBJ2-3, reads KAGVTQTPRYLIKTRGQQVTLSCSPISGHRSVSWYQQTPGQGLQFLFEYFSETQRNKGNFPGRFSGRQFSNSRSEMNVSTLELGDSALYLCASSRERSGDTQYFGPGTRLTVL.

About this clonotype itself: A much larger clone lies a single base off, so this may be a read error. The CDR3 here is CASSLGLAGATGELFF. CDR3 bases: TGTGCCAGCAGCTTAGGACTAGCGGGGGCTACCGGGGAGCTGTTTTTT. The chain employs TRBV11-2 and TRBJ2-2, with TRBD2 identical over 12 bases. The CDR3 sequence is 16 residues long. Unmatched junction bases numbered 2, after V lost 1 base and J lost 5 bases. Germline CDR1 reads SGHAT; CDR2 reads FQNNGV.